The entry that follows covers one T cell receptor (beta chain) sequence. Its antigen has not been determined. Base quality data are lacking; no much larger clone is found one base away. Patients with a history of autoimmune disease or receiving systemic immunosuppression were excluded from the trial. Peripheral blood for TCR sequencing was collected from all dose cohorts at baseline, on cycle 4 day 1, and on cycle 7 day 1. The samples were taken from a phase I, first-in-human, multicenter, open-label dose-escalation trial of ivuxolimab. Adults with locally advanced or metastatic head and neck squamous cell, hepatocellular, melanoma or renal cell carcinoma were enrolled in the trial. CD4+ and CD8+ T cells were sorted separately from peripheral blood before TCR sequencing. Clipping removes 3 bases from V and 4 bases from J, with 7 as the unmatched junction base count. CDR3 length: 15 amino acids, cysteine to phenylalanine. CDR3 DNA is the only sequence kept; it has 45 bases, read in frame from the first base. Taken from the germline V gene, the CDR1 and CDR2 loops are SGHRS and YFSETQ.

Genomic DNA was extracted from sorted cells for sequencing of the TCRbeta CDR3 region. TCRbeta CDR3 regions were sequenced using the immunoSEQ Assay. Held by TCRdb, this immuneACCESS table contains in-frame sequences only and omits some clones. Under half of the omission traces to an unresolved V gene where checked; the cause of the rest is unknown. The sample table records around 30,000 clones; nearly 95% of these occur just once. The ten largest account for about 4.2% of the sample. The sample comes from a study of OX40 agonist ivuxolimab in advanced cancers. In the study overall: Ivuxolimab was an agonistic, fully human IgG2 monoclonal antibody directed against OX40 (CD134), a costimulatory receptor. The purpose of peripheral TCRbeta sequencing was to test whether ivuxolimab changed TCR sequence diversity and led to clonal T-cell expansion. The dose-escalation cohort was around 83% male with a mean age of roughly 62 years, ranging from roughly 20 to 80. The paper describes the monotherapy dose-escalation part (N of about 54 patients) of the phase I trial of ivuxolimab. Among the 50 to 55 dose-escalation patients, 19 had hepatocellular carcinoma, approximately 15 melanoma, 9 renal cell carcinoma and 9 head and neck cancer. Intravenous ivuxolimab was administered to patients every 2 weeks at six dose levels: 0.01, 0.1, 0.3, 1.5, 3 and 10 mg/kg. Patients were allowed to have had prior anti-PD-1, anti-PD-L1 or anti-CTLA-4 therapy, and 40% of the dose-escalation patients had previously received checkpoint inhibitors. Partial responses were achieved by three dose-escalation patients, of whom one had hepatocellular carcinoma and two had cutaneous melanoma. What the study reported, not specific to this receptor: Low levels of normalized T-cell clonal expansion were also seen in some patients who did not respond. In the 0.1-3.0 mg/kg groups, partial responders had among the lowest normalized peripheral clonal expansion, particularly in CD8+ T cells. After ivuxolimab, CD8+ T cells had more expanded clones than CD4+ T cells on average. Which antigens the clonally expanded peripheral T cells were specific for was not determined. At doses of 0.1 to 3.0 mg/kg, clonal expansion of both CD4+ and CD8+ T cells in blood was seen between baseline and week 6.

Material: CD4+ or CD8+ T cells sorted from blood, obtained in a trial of the OX40 agonist ivuxolimab. This TCR derives from an adult with an advanced solid tumor such as melanoma, head and neck, liver or kidney cancer. Recombination linked TRBV5-1 to TRBJ2-1, with 7 bases aligning to TRBD2. The CDR3: CASSWASGSYNEQFF. The DNA sequence is as follows: TGCGCCAGCAGCTGGGCTAGCGGCTCTTACAATGAGCAGTTCTTC.